The sequence of this TCR beta chain was determined in a study of cytomegalovirus exposure and HLA in healthy donors. General study results and limits: The study carried out a later analysis of TCR beta sequences. It associated about 15,000 of them with specific HLA alleles at a false discovery rate of 0.05. About 150 TCR beta chains were listed as cytomegalovirus-associated. Among the most significant clusters, several appeared linked to common viral pathogens in a later analysis.

J was trimmed by 4 bases and V by 7 bases; bases with no gene match: 7. This CDR3 comprises 14 residues. Per the germline V gene, CDR1 is MNHEY and CDR2 is SMNVEV (reference sequence). Vbeta (60) and Jbeta (13) primers were used in the PCR. Original data processing: Per a later analysis, the number of unique TCR beta chains was some 82 million, of which 8.5 million to 11 million were shared. Profiling relied on immunoSEQ multiplex PCR, and the TCRdb table lists in-frame clones only, not all of them. The V and J calls and clone size were taken over from that table, and D and trimming were inferred from the DNA. The table includes some 110,000 clones, around 73% detected once. A remark on this clone: Its target is not known.

The sequence came from a woman in her thirties or forties in good health and CMV-seronegative. The specimen was PBMCs. This chain uses TRBV27 with TRBJ2-7; 10 nucleotides agree with TRBD2. CDR3 coding DNA: TGTGCCAGCACTAGCACTAGCGGGATGTACGAGCAGTACTTC. Its translation: CASTSTSGMYEQYF.